This T cell receptor beta chain was identified in a study of blood T cell repertoires in COVID-19. In the study overall: Samples of COVID-19 (acute and convalescent) were obtained from the United States, Italy and Spain.

The germline CDR1 and CDR2 sequences are MRHNA and SNTAGT. The junction had 9 bases not matched to a gene; V was cut back by 3 bases and J by 2 bases. The CDR3 length is 17 residues. The repertoire was sequenced with immunoSEQ multiplex PCR; TCRdb's copy has only in-frame clones and lacks some. Here the sample spans about 150,000 clones, roughly nine tenths being singletons. V and J are TRBV6-4 and TRBJ2-1; 8 bases map to TRBD2. The sample comprised peripheral blood. This clonotype was sampled from a woman aged 55 to 70 with active COVID-19. CDR3 bases: TGTGCCAGCAGTGAATCCTTAGCGGGAAAGACCTACAATGAGCAGTTCTTC. Its translation is CASSESLAGKTYNEQFF.